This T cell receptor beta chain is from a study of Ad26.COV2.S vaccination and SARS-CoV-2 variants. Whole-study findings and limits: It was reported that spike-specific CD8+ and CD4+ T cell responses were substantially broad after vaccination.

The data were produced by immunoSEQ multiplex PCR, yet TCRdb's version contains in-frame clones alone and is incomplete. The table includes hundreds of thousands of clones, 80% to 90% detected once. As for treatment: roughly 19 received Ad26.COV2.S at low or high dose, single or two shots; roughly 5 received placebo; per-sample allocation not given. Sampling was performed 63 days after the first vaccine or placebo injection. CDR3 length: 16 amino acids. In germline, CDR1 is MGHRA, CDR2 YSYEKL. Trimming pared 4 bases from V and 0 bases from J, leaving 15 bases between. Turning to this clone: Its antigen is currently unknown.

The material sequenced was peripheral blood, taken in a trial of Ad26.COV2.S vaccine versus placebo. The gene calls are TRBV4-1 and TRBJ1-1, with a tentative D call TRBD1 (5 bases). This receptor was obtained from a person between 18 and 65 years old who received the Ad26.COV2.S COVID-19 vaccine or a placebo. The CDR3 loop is CASSLGEMIMNTEAFF. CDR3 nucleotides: TGCGCCAGCAGCCTGGGGGAGATGATAATGAACACTGAAGCTTTCTTT.